The rows below give T cell receptor beta chains drawn from one sample of a study of T-cell reconstitution after alpha-beta-depleted transplantation in children. TCRdb re-analysed the PCR reads in MiXCR, keeping a single row per CDR3 protein. The sample has some 500,000 distinct CDR3 sequences; less than 35% are singletons. The source material was PBMCs from the stem cell graft donor, sampled from the stem cell graft. Every receptor here comes from a human donor who donated a stem cell graft to a child with aplastic anemia. The CDR3 runs from the conserved cysteine through the conserved F or W. Each record gives: D gene, clone size, V gene, J gene, CDR3 DNA, CDR3 protein. The D gene is left open where the match is weak. Some rows mark clone size as missing; the rest say once, few, many or name a class of expanded clone.

d_call: TRBD1; clone_size: NA; v_call: TRBV7-2; j_call: TRBJ1-3; cdr3_nt: TGTGCCAGCAGCTTTGGGACAGGGGGCTATGGAAACACCATATATTTT; cdr3_aa: CASSFGTGGYGNTIYF
d_call: TRBD2; clone_size: NA; v_call: TRBV7-3; j_call: TRBJ2-1; cdr3_nt: TGTGCCAGCAGCTTAGGGGTGGGGGGGGGACATGAGCAGTTCTTC; cdr3_aa: CASSLGVGGGHEQFF
d_call: NA; clone_size: NA; v_call: TRBV20-1; j_call: TRBJ1-5; cdr3_nt: TGCAGTGCTAGAAGACCGTTAGGTATTGAGCCCCAGCATTTT; cdr3_aa: CSARRPLGIEPQHF
d_call: TRBD2; clone_size: NA; v_call: TRBV5-1; j_call: TRBJ2-5; cdr3_nt: TGCGCCAGCAGCTGGGGGGGACTAGGCCCTTCAGAGGCCCAGTACTTC; cdr3_aa: CASSWGGLGPSEAQYF
d_call: NA; clone_size: NA; v_call: TRBV7-2; j_call: TRBJ2-7; cdr3_nt: TGTGCCAGCAGCCCTGGCGGGGCAGGGGGTAACGAGCAGTACTTC; cdr3_aa: CASSPGGAGGNEQYF
d_call: TRBD1; clone_size: NA; v_call: TRBV7-2; j_call: TRBJ1-2; cdr3_nt: TGTGCCAGCAGCTTATGGAGGGGGCGGTATGGCTACACCTTC; cdr3_aa: CASSLWRGRYGYTF
d_call: NA; clone_size: few; v_call: TRBV7-2; j_call: TRBJ2-1; cdr3_nt: TGTGCCAGCAGCCCCTCGGGGAGCGGGTACAATGAGCAGTTCTTC; cdr3_aa: CASSPSGSGYNEQFF
d_call: TRBD2; clone_size: NA; v_call: TRBV5-1; j_call: TRBJ2-7; cdr3_nt: TGCGCCAGCAGCATGACTAGCGGGAGCTCCTACGAGCAGTACTTC; cdr3_aa: CASSMTSGSSYEQYF
d_call: TRBD2; clone_size: NA; v_call: TRBV7-3; j_call: TRBJ2-3; cdr3_nt: TGTGCCAGCAGCTTATGGGCGGGAGGGAGCACAGATACGCAGTATTTT; cdr3_aa: CASSLWAGGSTDTQYF
d_call: NA; clone_size: few; v_call: TRBV15; j_call: TRBJ1-6; cdr3_nt: TGTGCCACCAGCAGAGATGGGAGGGATTCACCCCTCCACTTT; cdr3_aa: CATSRDGRDSPLHF
d_call: NA; clone_size: NA; v_call: TRBV5-1; j_call: TRBJ2-7; cdr3_nt: TGCGCCAGCAGCTTGTTCCGGGGTTCCGAGCAGTACTTC; cdr3_aa: CASSLFRGSEQYF
d_call: TRBD2; clone_size: NA; v_call: TRBV28; j_call: TRBJ2-2; cdr3_nt: TGTGCCAGCAGTCCGCCGACTAGCGGGAGTACCACCGGGGAGCTGTTTTTT; cdr3_aa: CASSPPTSGSTTGELFF
d_call: TRBD1; clone_size: NA; v_call: TRBV5-6; j_call: TRBJ1-1; cdr3_nt: TGTGCCAGCAGCTTGGTAGGGACAGGGACTGAAGCTTTCTTT; cdr3_aa: CASSLVGTGTEAFF
d_call: NA; clone_size: NA; v_call: TRBV20-1; j_call: TRBJ1-1; cdr3_nt: TGCAGTGCTAGTACCAGGCCCCTAAGGAAGAACACTGAAGCTTTCTTT; cdr3_aa: CSASTRPLRKNTEAFF
d_call: NA; clone_size: NA; v_call: TRBV18; j_call: TRBJ2-7; cdr3_nt: TGTGCCAGCTCACCACCATCTACCAATCCCTACGAGCAGTACTTC; cdr3_aa: CASSPPSTNPYEQYF
d_call: NA; clone_size: NA; v_call: TRBV19; j_call: TRBJ2-7; cdr3_nt: TGTGCCAGTAGTTTCCAGGGCTCAAGCTCCTACGAGCAGTACTTC; cdr3_aa: CASSFQGSSSYEQYF
d_call: TRBD1; clone_size: NA; v_call: TRBV28; j_call: TRBJ1-2; cdr3_nt: TGTGCCAGCAGTTCGGACAGGGGAACTGGCTACACCTTC; cdr3_aa: CASSSDRGTGYTF
d_call: NA; clone_size: few; v_call: TRBV27; j_call: TRBJ2-7; cdr3_nt: TGTGCCAGCAGTCGGGGACACGCCTACGAGCAGTACTTC; cdr3_aa: CASSRGHAYEQYF
d_call: TRBD2; clone_size: many; v_call: TRBV29-1; j_call: TRBJ2-1; cdr3_nt: TGCAGCGTTGAAGGGACTAGCGGGAGGCCCACGGGGAATGAGCAGTTCTTC; cdr3_aa: CSVEGTSGRPTGNEQFF
d_call: NA; clone_size: NA; v_call: TRBV7-2; j_call: TRBJ2-1; cdr3_nt: TGTGCCAGCAGCTTAGAAGAGCAGTTCTTC; cdr3_aa: CASSLEEQFF
d_call: NA; clone_size: NA; v_call: TRBV12-3/TRBV12-4; j_call: TRBJ1-5; cdr3_nt: TGTGCCAGCAGTCGGGAGGGGGATCAGCCCCAGCATTTT; cdr3_aa: CASSREGDQPQHF
d_call: TRBD1; clone_size: NA; v_call: TRBV9; j_call: TRBJ1-1; cdr3_nt: TGTGCCAGCAGCGTACAGGGGGGCCTGAACACTGAAGCTTTCTTT; cdr3_aa: CASSVQGGLNTEAFF
d_call: TRBD2; clone_size: few; v_call: TRBV28; j_call: TRBJ2-7; cdr3_nt: TGTGCCAGCAGTTTCGAGTCTAGCGGACAATACGAGCAGTACTTC; cdr3_aa: CASSFESSGQYEQYF
d_call: NA; clone_size: once; v_call: TRBV7-2; j_call: TRBJ1-1; cdr3_nt: TGTGCCAGCAGCGTTAACCGGGAAAACACTGAAGCTTTCTTT; cdr3_aa: CASSVNRENTEAFF
d_call: TRBD2; clone_size: NA; v_call: TRBV7-2; j_call: TRBJ2-5; cdr3_nt: TGTGCCAGCAGTCTGGGCGGGGGGTATGAGACCCAGTACTTC; cdr3_aa: CASSLGGGYETQYF
d_call: NA; clone_size: few; v_call: TRBV4-3; j_call: TRBJ1-2; cdr3_nt: TGCGCCAGCAGCCAAGATTTGGCAGGGAGCCAAGAGTATGGCTACACCTTC; cdr3_aa: CASSQDLAGSQEYGYTF
d_call: TRBD2; clone_size: NA; v_call: TRBV4-3; j_call: TRBJ2-3; cdr3_nt: TGCGCCAGCAGCCAAGATCTGATAGCGGGAGGAGATACGCAGTATTTT; cdr3_aa: CASSQDLIAGGDTQYF
d_call: TRBD2; clone_size: few; v_call: TRBV9; j_call: TRBJ2-5; cdr3_nt: TGTGCCAGCAGCGAGGGACTAGCGGATGCCCAAGAGACCCAGTACTTC; cdr3_aa: CASSEGLADAQETQYF
d_call: NA; clone_size: few; v_call: TRBV4-3; j_call: TRBJ2-3; cdr3_nt: TGCGCCAGCAGCCAAGTTGGGCGGGGAGGCACAGATACGCAGTATTTT; cdr3_aa: CASSQVGRGGTDTQYF
d_call: NA; clone_size: NA; v_call: TRBV4-2; j_call: TRBJ2-2; cdr3_nt: TGTGCCAGCAGCCAAGATCAAAACACCGGGGAGCTGTTTTTT; cdr3_aa: CASSQDQNTGELFF
d_call: NA; clone_size: many; v_call: TRBV18; j_call: TRBJ1-5; cdr3_nt: TGTGCCAGCAGTCCAGGGGATAGCAATCAGCCCCAGCATTTT; cdr3_aa: CASSPGDSNQPQHF
d_call: TRBD2; clone_size: few; v_call: TRBV20-1; j_call: TRBJ2-7; cdr3_nt: TGCAGTGCTAGAGGGAGCGGGAGTCTCTCCTACGAGCAGTACTTC; cdr3_aa: CSARGSGSLSYEQYF
d_call: TRBD2; clone_size: NA; v_call: TRBV11-1; j_call: TRBJ2-6; cdr3_nt: TGTGCCAGCAGCTCCCGGGGGGACGAGCTCTACTCTGGGGCCAACGTCCTGACTTTC; cdr3_aa: CASSSRGDELYSGANVLTF
d_call: TRBD1; clone_size: NA; v_call: TRBV12-3/TRBV12-4; j_call: TRBJ2-7; cdr3_nt: TGTGCCAGCAGCCGGACAGGGTTGGACGAGCAGTACTTC; cdr3_aa: CASSRTGLDEQYF
d_call: TRBD2; clone_size: NA; v_call: TRBV3-1; j_call: TRBJ2-1; cdr3_nt: TGTGCCAGCAGCCAGCAAGCGGGGGGCTACAATGAGCAGTTCTTC; cdr3_aa: CASSQQAGGYNEQFF
d_call: TRBD2; clone_size: few; v_call: TRBV6-1; j_call: TRBJ2-1; cdr3_nt: TGTGCCAGCAGTAGTGGGACTAGCGGGGTCTACAATGAGCAGTTCTTC; cdr3_aa: CASSSGTSGVYNEQFF
d_call: NA; clone_size: NA; v_call: TRBV27; j_call: TRBJ2-7; cdr3_nt: TGTGCCAGCAGTTTAGGGCAGGGGGGTCCCCAACCCTACGAGCAGTACTTC; cdr3_aa: CASSLGQGGPQPYEQYF
d_call: NA; clone_size: NA; v_call: TRBV5-6; j_call: TRBJ2-5; cdr3_nt: TGTGCCAGCAGCTTGAGCGCCACACCCCAAGAGACCCAGTACTTC; cdr3_aa: CASSLSATPQETQYF
d_call: TRBD1; clone_size: few; v_call: TRBV19; j_call: TRBJ1-5; cdr3_nt: TGTGCCAGCAGACAGGGTTTTGAGCCCCAGCATTTT; cdr3_aa: CASRQGFEPQHF
d_call: NA; clone_size: NA; v_call: TRBV20-1; j_call: TRBJ1-4; cdr3_nt: TGCAGGGCCGGGACGGCAACTAATGAAAAACTGTTTTTT; cdr3_aa: CRAGTATNEKLFF
d_call: TRBD1; clone_size: NA; v_call: TRBV29-1; j_call: TRBJ2-7; cdr3_nt: TGCAGCGTTGAAGGGACGAGGGACAGGGCCTACGAGCAGTACTTC; cdr3_aa: CSVEGTRDRAYEQYF
d_call: TRBD1; clone_size: few; v_call: TRBV13; j_call: TRBJ1-2; cdr3_nt: TGTGCCAGCAGCCGCACGCAAACAGGGGAACTTCACAACTATGGCTACACCTTC; cdr3_aa: CASSRTQTGELHNYGYTF
d_call: TRBD1; clone_size: NA; v_call: TRBV29-1; j_call: TRBJ2-1; cdr3_nt: TGCAGCGTTGAGCCGGGACAGGGGTTCAACAATGAGCAGTTCTTC; cdr3_aa: CSVEPGQGFNNEQFF
d_call: NA; clone_size: NA; v_call: TRBV7-8; j_call: TRBJ2-3; cdr3_nt: TGTGCCAGCAGCTTAGTATCTGCGGGAATCGATACGCAGTATTTT; cdr3_aa: CASSLVSAGIDTQYF
d_call: TRBD1; clone_size: NA; v_call: TRBV4-1; j_call: TRBJ2-7; cdr3_nt: TGCGCCAGCAGCCAGGGACAGTGGGTCTACGAGCAGTACTTC; cdr3_aa: CASSQGQWVYEQYF
d_call: TRBD2; clone_size: NA; v_call: TRBV10-3; j_call: TRBJ2-1; cdr3_nt: TGTGCCATCCCGGGACTAGCGGACCCCAATGAGCAGTTCTTC; cdr3_aa: CAIPGLADPNEQFF
d_call: NA; clone_size: NA; v_call: TRBV7-3; j_call: TRBJ2-3; cdr3_nt: TGTGCCAGCAGCTTAAATGTTAAGGGGAGAGGCACAGATACGCAGTATTTT; cdr3_aa: CASSLNVKGRGTDTQYF
d_call: NA; clone_size: once; v_call: TRBV14; j_call: TRBJ1-1; cdr3_nt: TGTGCCAGCAGCCAATTCAACACCAAGGCTACTGAAGCTTTCTTT; cdr3_aa: CASSQFNTKATEAFF
d_call: NA; clone_size: NA; v_call: TRBV27; j_call: TRBJ1-2; cdr3_nt: TGTGCCAGCAGTTTAGCGGGAGCTGGCTACACCTTC; cdr3_aa: CASSLAGAGYTF
d_call: TRBD2; clone_size: few; v_call: TRBV2; j_call: TRBJ2-3; cdr3_nt: TGTGCCAGCGGCCGGGAGGACCTTAGCACAGATACGCAGTATTTT; cdr3_aa: CASGREDLSTDTQYF
d_call: TRBD2; clone_size: few; v_call: TRBV29-1; j_call: TRBJ2-2; cdr3_nt: TGCAGCGTTGCTTGGGGGGGGGTCAACACCGGGGAGCTGTTTTTT; cdr3_aa: CSVAWGGVNTGELFF
d_call: NA; clone_size: NA; v_call: TRBV6-2/TRBV6-3; j_call: TRBJ1-5; cdr3_nt: TGTGCCAGCACCCGGCTGGGCCCGAAACTTAATCAGCCCCAGCATTTT; cdr3_aa: CASTRLGPKLNQPQHF
d_call: NA; clone_size: NA; v_call: TRBV20-1; j_call: TRBJ2-3; cdr3_nt: TGCAGTGCTAGAGATAGGCTAGGGACAGATACGCAGTATTTT; cdr3_aa: CSARDRLGTDTQYF
d_call: NA; clone_size: few; v_call: TRBV5-1; j_call: TRBJ1-2; cdr3_nt: TGCGCCAGCAGCTTCAGGGAACCCTATGGCTACACCTTC; cdr3_aa: CASSFREPYGYTF
d_call: NA; clone_size: NA; v_call: TRBV3-1; j_call: TRBJ2-5; cdr3_nt: TGTGCCAGCAGCCAATTCCCAGGAGAGACCCAGTACTTC; cdr3_aa: CASSQFPGETQYF
d_call: NA; clone_size: NA; v_call: TRBV5-6; j_call: TRBJ2-7; cdr3_nt: TGTGCCAGCAGCTTGGGCCCCTGGGGGAGCTACGAGCAGTACTTC; cdr3_aa: CASSLGPWGSYEQYF
d_call: TRBD1; clone_size: few; v_call: TRBV27; j_call: TRBJ2-7; cdr3_nt: TGTGCCAGCAGTCGACAGGGTAGGTCCTACGAGCAGTACTTC; cdr3_aa: CASSRQGRSYEQYF
d_call: NA; clone_size: NA; v_call: TRBV7-3; j_call: TRBJ2-7; cdr3_nt: TGTGCCAGCAGCCCACAACCCGGACTCACGGGGGCCGAGCAGTACTTC; cdr3_aa: CASSPQPGLTGAEQYF